This T cell receptor (beta chain) came from a study of human T cells and chemical hapten exposure. Original data processing: Per sample, the median was about 95,000 TCRs, with values from around 25,000 to 690,000. TCRdb reprocessed the RACE reads via MiXCR and lists one record per CDR3 protein. For this entry, the V and J calls and clone size follow TCRdb and not the study's own pipeline. The data contain around 99,000 distinct CDR3 sequences, approximately 10% of them singletons. From germline, CDR1 is SGHDN and CDR2 FVKESK. The CDR3 totals 13 residues. The V end lost 7 bases, the J end lost 1 base, and 9 bases lay between the germline ends. Time point denoted: patch test 2, 6 weeks after DPC sensitization. Specified treatment: therapeutic diphenylcyclopropenone sensitization with weekly scalp DPC. Suited to DPC and affected by alopecia, the donors ranged from 18 to 70 years old.

The rearrangement uses TRBV14 and TRBJ2-3, with D possibly TRBD2 on 6 matching bases. Sequenced here: whole blood, sampled in connection with sensitization to the hapten diphenylcyclopropenone (DPC). The sequence derives from a man aged 35 to 55 with alopecia areata. Some clones in this sample may be carry-over from other donors' samples. The CDR3 reads CASNPSGTDTQYF. The CDR3 DNA is TGTGCCAGCAACCCTAGCGGCACAGATACGCAGTATTTT.